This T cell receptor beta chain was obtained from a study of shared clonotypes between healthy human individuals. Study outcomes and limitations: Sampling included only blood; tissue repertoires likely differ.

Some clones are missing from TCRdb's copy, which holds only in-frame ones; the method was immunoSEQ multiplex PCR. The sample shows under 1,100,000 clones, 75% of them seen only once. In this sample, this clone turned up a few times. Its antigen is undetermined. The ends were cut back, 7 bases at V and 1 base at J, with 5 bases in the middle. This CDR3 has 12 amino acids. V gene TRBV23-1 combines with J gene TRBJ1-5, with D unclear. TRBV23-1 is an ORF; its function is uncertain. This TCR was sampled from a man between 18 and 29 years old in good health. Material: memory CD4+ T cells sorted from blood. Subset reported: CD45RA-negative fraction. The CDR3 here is CASIGSNQPQHF. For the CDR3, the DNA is TGCGCCAGCATAGGGAGCAATCAGCCCCAGCATTTT.